The present T cell receptor (beta chain) was sequenced within a study of blood T cell repertoires in COVID-19. Study details: COVID-19 samples collected from the United States, Italy and Spain covered acute and convalescent phases.

All recovered Cohort 3 donors got two negative PCRs, got clearance, or saw symptom resolution. This CDR3 comprises 13 residues. Trimming stripped 6 bases from V and 4 bases from J, with 12 bases between. The germline CDR1 and CDR2 sequences are MGHDK and SYGVNS. Generated by immunoSEQ multiplex PCR, the TCRdb table keeps only in-frame clones and is missing some. This sample has about 300,000 clones, with 70% to 90% found just once. The sequence came from a man between 25 and 39 years old who had recovered from COVID-19. Input material: PBMCs or T cells enriched from blood (not recorded which). This chain links TRBV25-1 with TRBJ1-1; D gene ambiguous. Here the CDR3 reads CASSALGLTEAFF. Written as DNA, the CDR3 is TGTGCCAGCAGCGCCCTAGGACTCACTGAAGCTTTCTTT.